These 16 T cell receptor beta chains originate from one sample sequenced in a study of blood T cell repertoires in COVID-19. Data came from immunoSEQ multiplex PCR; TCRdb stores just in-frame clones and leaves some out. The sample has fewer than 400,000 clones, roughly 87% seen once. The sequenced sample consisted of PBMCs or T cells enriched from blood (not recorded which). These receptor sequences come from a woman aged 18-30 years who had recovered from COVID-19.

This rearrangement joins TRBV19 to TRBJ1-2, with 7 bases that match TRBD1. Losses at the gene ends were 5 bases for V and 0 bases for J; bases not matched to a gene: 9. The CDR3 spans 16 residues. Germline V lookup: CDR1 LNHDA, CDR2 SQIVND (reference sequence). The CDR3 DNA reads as TGTGCCAGTAGTCAGAGACCAGGGGGAGCTAACTATGGCTACACCTTC. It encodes CASSQRPGGANYGYTF.

The CDR3 loop reads CASSLAQREGNEQFF. The DNA of the CDR3 is TGCGCCAGCAGCTTGGCCCAGCGGGAGGGGAATGAGCAGTTCTTC. The chain carries TRBV5-1 and TRBJ2-1; 10 nucleotides match TRBD2. CDR3 length: 15 residues. In germline, CDR1 is SGHRS, CDR2 YFSETQ. Trimming took 0 bases from V and 7 from J; bases not matched to a gene: 4. The full variable domain, its missing parts supplied by reference TRBV5-1 and TRBJ2-1, is KAGVTQTPRYLIKTRGQQVTLSCSPISGHRSVSWYQQTPGQGLQFLFEYFSETQRNKGNFPGRFSGRQFSNSRSEMNVSTLELGDSALYLCASSLAQREGNEQFFGPGTRLTVL.

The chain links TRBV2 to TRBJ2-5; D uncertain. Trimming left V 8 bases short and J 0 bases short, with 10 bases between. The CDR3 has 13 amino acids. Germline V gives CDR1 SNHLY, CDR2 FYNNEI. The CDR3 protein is CASQTDYQETQYF. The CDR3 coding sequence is TGTGCCAGCCAGACTGATTACCAAGAGACCCAGTACTTC.

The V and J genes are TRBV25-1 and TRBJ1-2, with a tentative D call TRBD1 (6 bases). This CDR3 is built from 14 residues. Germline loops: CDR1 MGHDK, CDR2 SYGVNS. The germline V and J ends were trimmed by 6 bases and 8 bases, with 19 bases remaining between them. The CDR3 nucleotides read TGTGCCAGCAGCTCCAAGGACAGCGAATGGGGCTACACCTTC. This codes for CASSSKDSEWGYTF.

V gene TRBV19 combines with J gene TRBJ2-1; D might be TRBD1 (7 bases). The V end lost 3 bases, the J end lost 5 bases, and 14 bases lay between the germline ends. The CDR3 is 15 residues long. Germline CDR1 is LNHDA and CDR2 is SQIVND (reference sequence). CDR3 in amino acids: CASSIPGGLDNEQFF. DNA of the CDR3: TGTGCCAGTAGTATCCCAGGGGGACTTGACAATGAGCAGTTCTTC.

The CDR3 reads CASSQRRAGELFF. CDR3 in DNA: TGTGCCAGCAGCCAAAGGCGGGCCGGGGAGCTGTTTTTT. J is TRBJ2-2 and V is TRBV3-1 (or the pseudogene TRBV3-2), with D perhaps TRBD2 (5 bases). CDR3 length: 13 residues. The germline V and J ends were trimmed by 2 bases and 6 bases, with 7 bases remaining between them. Germline CDR1 is LGHDT and CDR2 is YNNKEL (reference sequence).

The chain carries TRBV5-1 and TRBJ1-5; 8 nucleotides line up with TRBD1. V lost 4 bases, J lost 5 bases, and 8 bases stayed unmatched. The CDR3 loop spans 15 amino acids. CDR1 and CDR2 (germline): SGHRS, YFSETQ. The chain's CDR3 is CASSPLTGDDQPQHF. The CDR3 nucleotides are TGCGCCAGCAGCCCCCTGACAGGGGATGATCAGCCCCAGCATTTT.

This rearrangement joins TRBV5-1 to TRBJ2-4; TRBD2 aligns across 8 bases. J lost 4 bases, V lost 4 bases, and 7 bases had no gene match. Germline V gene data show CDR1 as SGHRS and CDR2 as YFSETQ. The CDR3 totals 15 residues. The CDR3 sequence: CASSPGGSNKNIQYF. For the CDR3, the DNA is TGCGCCAGCAGCCCGGGAGGGTCGAATAAAAACATTCAGTACTTC. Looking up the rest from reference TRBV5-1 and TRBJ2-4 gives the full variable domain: KAGVTQTPRYLIKTRGQQVTLSCSPISGHRSVSWYQQTPGQGLQFLFEYFSETQRNKGNFPGRFSGRQFSNSRSEMNVSTLELGDSALYLCASSPGGSNKNIQYFGAGTRLSVL.

The CDR3 bases are TGTGCCAGCAGTTTGCAGGACGGGAGCACTGAAGCTTTCTTT. Protein sequence: CASSLQDGSTEAFF. V is TRBV28 and J is TRBJ1-1, with D unresolved. The V end was cut by 3 bases, the J end by 4 bases, with 12 bases between. CDR3 length: 14 amino acids. CDR1 is MDHEN and CDR2 is SYDVKM in the germline V gene. The entire variable domain, with the rest obtained from reference TRBV28 and TRBJ1-1, is as follows: DVKVTQSSRYLVKRTGEKVFLECVQDMDHENMFWYRQDPGLGLRLIYFSYDVKMKEKGDIPEGYSVSREKKERFSLILESASTNQTSMYLCASSLQDGSTEAFFGQGTRLTVV.

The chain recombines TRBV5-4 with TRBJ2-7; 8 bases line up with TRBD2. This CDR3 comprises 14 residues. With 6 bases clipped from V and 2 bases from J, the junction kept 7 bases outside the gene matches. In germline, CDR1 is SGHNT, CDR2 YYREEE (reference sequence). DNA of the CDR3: TGTGCCAGCAACAGAGCGGGGGCCCCCTACGAGCAGTACTTC. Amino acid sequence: CASNRAGAPYEQYF.

The CDR3 sequence is CASRAPYNEQFF. The CDR3, as DNA: TGTGCCAGCAGGGCCCCCTACAATGAGCAGTTCTTC. The chain combines TRBV27 with TRBJ2-1, with D uncertain. The CDR3 extends over 12 amino acids. V dropped 6 bases and J dropped 2 bases, with 5 bases sitting between them. Germline V gene sequence: CDR1 MNHEY, CDR2 SMNVEV (reference sequence).

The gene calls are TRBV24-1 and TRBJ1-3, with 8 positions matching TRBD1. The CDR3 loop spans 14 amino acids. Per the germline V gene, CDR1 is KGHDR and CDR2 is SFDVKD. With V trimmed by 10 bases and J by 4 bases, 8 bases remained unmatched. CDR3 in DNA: TGTGCCACAGGAGCTGGACAGGGAGGAAACACCATATATTTT. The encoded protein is CATGAGQGGNTIYF.

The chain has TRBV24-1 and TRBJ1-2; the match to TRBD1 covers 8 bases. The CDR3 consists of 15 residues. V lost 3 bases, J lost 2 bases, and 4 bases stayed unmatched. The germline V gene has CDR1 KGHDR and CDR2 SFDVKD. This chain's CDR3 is CATSDTRGPNYGYTF. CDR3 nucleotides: TGTGCCACCAGTGATACCAGGGGGCCGAACTATGGCTACACCTTC.

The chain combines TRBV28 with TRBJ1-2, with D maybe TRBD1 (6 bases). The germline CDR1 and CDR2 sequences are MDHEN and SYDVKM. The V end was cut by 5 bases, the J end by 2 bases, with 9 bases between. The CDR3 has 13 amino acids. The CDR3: CASSRDNNYGYTF. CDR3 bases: TGTGCCAGCAGTCGGGACAACAACTATGGCTACACCTTC.

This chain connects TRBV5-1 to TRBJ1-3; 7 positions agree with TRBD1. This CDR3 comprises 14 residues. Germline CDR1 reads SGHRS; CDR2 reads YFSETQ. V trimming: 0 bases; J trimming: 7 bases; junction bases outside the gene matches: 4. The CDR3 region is CASSLGQGRNTIYF. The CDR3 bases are TGCGCCAGCAGCTTGGGACAGGGCCGCAACACCATATATTTT.

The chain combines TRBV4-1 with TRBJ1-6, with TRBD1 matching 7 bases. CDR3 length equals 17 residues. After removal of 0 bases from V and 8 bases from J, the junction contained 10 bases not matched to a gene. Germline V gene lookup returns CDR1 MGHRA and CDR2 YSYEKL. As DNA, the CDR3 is TGCGCCAGCAGCCAAGAAGGAACAGGGGATCTGTATTCACCCCTCCACTTT. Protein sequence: CASSQEGTGDLYSPLHF.